This T cell receptor beta chain was sequenced in a study of cytomegalovirus exposure and HLA in healthy donors. The PCR had 60 Vbeta and 13 Jbeta primers. Profiled with immunoSEQ multiplex PCR; TCRdb holds only in-frame clones, not every one. The data hold about 190,000 clones, with roughly 80% observed a single time. The study's findings and limits: It was assumed in the presence/absence analyses that sequencing depth was roughly uniform across donors.

With regard to this clone: Its target is not known.

Germline loops: CDR1 LNHNV, CDR2 YYDKDF (reference sequence). This CDR3 has 15 residues. Trimming at V came to 0 bases and at J to 3 bases, leaving 5 bases not matched to a gene. The chain couples TRBV15 to TRBJ2-7; 7 nucleotides line up with TRBD2. The sequence was collected from a man aged 35-49 years in good health and CMV-seropositive. Sequenced sample: PBMCs. This CDR3 is CATSRDPAGDYEQYF. CDR3 sequence (DNA): TGTGCCACCAGCAGAGATCCCGCGGGGGACTACGAGCAGTACTTC.